This passage covers 11 T cell receptor beta chains from one sample sequenced in a study of spatial heterogeneity in lung cancer. Time point: sample taken at primary tumor resection. The antigens of these receptors remain unknown. Findings and caveats of the study: Counts of expanded intratumoral alpha and beta TCRs tracked tumor mutation counts.

Each CDR3 protein gets one entry after TCRdb re-called the 5' RACE reads with MiXCR. The table includes around 18,000 distinct CDR3 sequences, roughly 10% detected once. Sequencing was performed on lung tumor tissue, taken at surgery. Source of these receptors: a female donor with early-stage non-small cell lung cancer.

A remark on this clonotype: This beta chain slipped into a library made for alpha chains as a stray read, so its size is not meaningful. The chain couples TRBV11-2 to TRBJ1-4; D gene unclear. V gave up 5 bases and J gave up 8 bases, with 12 bases separating them. The germline V gene has CDR1 SGHAT and CDR2 FQNNGV. The CDR3 runs 13 residues. The CDR3 spells CASSKTRREKLFF. The CDR3 DNA reads as TGTGCCAGCAGCAAGACCCGACGGGAAAAACTGTTTTTT.

A note on this clonotype: Because the library targeted alpha chains, this beta chain is an off-target read whose size means little. V usage is TRBV5-1 and J usage is TRBJ2-2; D unresolved. CDR1 and CDR2 (germline): SGHRS, YFSETQ. CDR3 length: 14 residues. V lost 4 bases and J lost 5, with 12 bases in between. CDR3 DNA sequence: TGCGCCAGCAGCCCCGACGGATTGACCGGGGAGCTGTTTTTT. Translated: CASSPDGLTGELFF. Filled out from reference TRBV5-1 and TRBJ2-2, the complete variable domain reads KAGVTQTPRYLIKTRGQQVTLSCSPISGHRSVSWYQQTPGQGLQFLFEYFSETQRNKGNFPGRFSGRQFSNSRSEMNVSTLELGDSALYLCASSPDGLTGELFFGEGSRLTVL.

This clonotype was seen repeatedly, ten times or more. This beta chain is a stray read from a library made for alpha chains; its abundance is not meaningful. The chain combines TRBV9 with TRBJ1-1, with D maybe TRBD1 (6 bases). The V gene's germline CDR1 is SGDLS and CDR2 YYNGEE. The V and J ends lost 4 bases and 7 bases respectively, with 11 bases between them. This CDR3 is built from 12 residues. The CDR3 reads CASSRGQSEAFF. CDR3 DNA: TGTGCCAGCAGCCGCGGACAGAGTGAAGCTTTCTTT. Combining the CDR3 with reference TRBV9 and TRBJ1-1 gives the whole variable domain DSGVTQTPKHLITATGQRVTLRCSPRSGDLSVYWYQQSLDQGLQFLIQYYNGEERAKGNILERFSAQQFPDLHSELNLSSLELGDSALYFCASSRGQSEAFFGQGTRLTVV.

With respect to this clonotype: This beta chain slipped into a library made for alpha chains as a stray read, so its size is not meaningful. The chain joins TRBV28 to TRBJ2-3, with D possibly being TRBD2 (6 bases). The CDR3 covers 13 residues. In germline, CDR1 is MDHEN, CDR2 SYDVKM. V shed 6 bases and J shed 4 bases, with 11 bases lying between them. The CDR3 sequence: CASSWRGSDTQYF. The CDR3 nucleotides are TGTGCCAGCAGCTGGAGGGGCTCAGATACGCAGTATTTT.

This clonotype was counted ten times or more. This beta chain came through as a stray read in a library set up for alpha chains, and its size says little. The gene calls are TRBV24-1 and TRBJ2-1, with D maybe TRBD2 (6 bases). The CDR3 has 17 residues. Germline V gene data show CDR1 as KGHDR and CDR2 as SFDVKD. Between the trimmed V and J ends, which lost 0 bases and 0 bases, there was a span of 11 bases. The CDR3 DNA reads as TGTGCCACCAGTGATTTGCAACTCGGGGGCTCCTACAATGAGCAGTTCTTC. This encodes CATSDLQLGGSYNEQFF.

This clonotype was counted only a few times. This beta chain came through as a stray read in a library set up for alpha chains, and its size says little. The J gene is TRBJ2-3, the V gene TRBV20-1; weak D call: TRBD2 (7 bases). The CDR3 is 17 amino acids. Germline V gene sequence: CDR1 DFQATT, CDR2 SNEGSKA (reference sequence). V lost 0 bases and J lost 3, with 19 bases in between. The CDR3 region is CSARDMGRGRRTDTQYF. The CDR3 nucleotides are TGCAGTGCTAGAGACATGGGGAGGGGGAGGAGAACAGATACGCAGTATTTT.

This clonotype occurred a few times. With the library built for alpha chains, this beta chain is off target and its frequency is not meaningful. This chain connects TRBV19 to TRBJ1-1; D not certain. The CDR3 covers 15 residues. Trimming took off 0 bases at V and 0 bases at J, with 8 bases between the two ends. Germline-derived CDR1 and CDR2 are LNHDA and SQIVND (reference sequence). For the CDR3, the DNA is TGTGCCAGTAGTATAGATAGAAGACTGAACACTGAAGCTTTCTTT. Protein product: CASSIDRRLNTEAFF.

This clonotype was counted between two and nine times. This beta chain is off target for a library built for alpha chains, so its abundance means little. The chain couples TRBV6-2 or TRBV6-3 to TRBJ2-5; 8 nucleotides agree with TRBD2. The CDR3 runs 13 residues. Germline loops: CDR1 MNHEY, CDR2 SVGEGT. V gave up 6 bases and J gave up 5 bases; unmatched junction bases: 5. The CDR3 reads CASRSGGRETQYF. The CDR3 region has the DNA TGTGCCAGCAGGAGCGGGGGCCGGGAGACCCAGTACTTC.

In this sample, this clonotype turned up many times. This beta chain is a stray sequence in a library constructed for alpha chains; its clone size is not meaningful. J is TRBJ2-5 and V is TRBV29-1; 10 nucleotides agree with TRBD1. Germline CDR1 reads SQVTM; CDR2 reads ANQGSEA. V lost 6 bases to trimming and J lost 4 bases; unmatched junction nucleotides: 8. The CDR3 is 14 residues long. This CDR3 is CSVDDRGRGETQYF. The CDR3 bases are TGCAGCGTAGATGACAGGGGGCGGGGAGAGACCCAGTACTTC.

Notes on this clonotype: A library made for alpha chains picked up this beta chain off target, so its size means little. This chain connects TRBV20-1 to TRBJ1-3; weak D call: TRBD1 (5 bases). Germline assignment: CDR1 DFQATT and CDR2 SNEGSKA (reference sequence). The CDR3 runs 14 residues. V lost 5 bases and J lost 2, with 13 bases in between. CDR3 region: CSADDRSTGNTIYF. The CDR3 nucleotides are TGCAGTGCTGACGACAGAAGTACTGGAAACACCATATATTTT.

This clonotype occurred many times. The library was designed around alpha chains, so this beta chain is a stray read whose abundance carries little weight. The chain recombines TRBV15 with TRBJ1-3; the D gene is possibly TRBD1 (5 bases). The germline V gene encodes CDR1 LNHNV and CDR2 YYDKDF (reference sequence). The CDR3 covers 17 residues. Trimming left V 2 bases short and J 4 bases short, with 18 bases between. The chain's CDR3 is CATSRPRLGQGGNTIYF. CDR3 sequence (DNA): TGTGCCACCAGCAGACCGCGCCTTGGACAAGGGGGAAACACCATATATTTT.